The entry that follows covers one T cell receptor (beta chain) sequence. The target antigen is unknown. The entry originates in a study of CD8 T cells in Susac syndrome. Study conclusions and caveats: The authors found no clonal expansion in Susac syndrome CD4+ T cell repertoires.

With random hexamers, reverse transcription was performed on roughly 0.5 to 1 ug of RNA. MiXCR, applied by TCRdb to the immunoSEQ multiplex PCR reads, yields one record per CDR3 protein. The sample includes about 140,000 distinct CDR3 sequences, 95% seen only once; the top ten take around 0.15%. Trimming removed 4 bases from V and 5 bases from J, with 12 bases in between. The CDR3 is made up of 13 amino acids. Germline CDR1 and CDR2: DFQATT and SNEGSKA (reference sequence). CD8+ and CD4+ blood T cells underwent TCR beta sequencing. The CD8+ and CD4+ T cells were isolated magnetically using a negative isolation approach, whereas the TEMRA cells were enriched by FACS.

This sequence joins TRBV20-1 and TRBJ1-5, with D possibly being TRBD1 (6 bases). Source material: CD4+ T cells from PBMCs. The sequence was obtained from a human donor with Susac syndrome. The CDR3 loop reads CSATTPGDQPQHF. The CDR3 DNA follows: TGCAGTGCTACGACCCCAGGGGATCAGCCCCAGCATTTT.